The source of this TCR beta chain is a study of technical replicates of blood from a handful of donors. Only in-frame clones appear in the TCRdb table, and some are missing; sequencing was by immunoSEQ multiplex PCR. The sample carries 55,000 to 75,000 clones, approximately 94% recorded once. In its sample, this clone was seen once. There are 12 residues in the CDR3. Germline-derived CDR1 and CDR2 are SEHNR and FQNEAQ (reference sequence). Deletions cut 6 bases from V and 9 bases from J, with 13 bases between. The sequenced sample consisted of PBMCs. The rearrangement links TRBV7-9 to TRBJ2-3, with D possibly matching TRBD1 (5 bases). The sequence was collected from a human donor in good health. Some clones in this sample may be carry-over from other donors' samples. The CDR3 here is CASSNRQGTQYF. The DNA for the CDR3 is TGTGCCAGCAGTAATAGGCAGGGAACGCAGTATTTT. The variable domain in full, completed from reference TRBV7-9 and TRBJ2-3, reads DTGVSQNPRHKITKRGQNVTFRCDPISEHNRLYWYRQTLGQGPEFLTYFQNEAQLEKSRLLSDRFSAERPKGSFSTLEIQRTEQGDSAMYLCASSNRQGTQYFGPGTRLTVL.